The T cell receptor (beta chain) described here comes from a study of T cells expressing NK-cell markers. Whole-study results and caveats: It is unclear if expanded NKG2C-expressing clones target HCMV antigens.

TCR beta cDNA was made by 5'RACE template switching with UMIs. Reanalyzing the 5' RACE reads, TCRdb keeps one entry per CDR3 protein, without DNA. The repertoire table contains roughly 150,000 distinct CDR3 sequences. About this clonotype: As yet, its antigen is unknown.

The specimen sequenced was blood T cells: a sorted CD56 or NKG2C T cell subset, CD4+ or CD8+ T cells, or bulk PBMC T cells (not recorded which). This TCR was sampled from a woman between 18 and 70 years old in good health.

The CDR3 here is CATSDSRGPGETQYF. The chain has TRBV24-1 and TRBJ2-5; checking the TCRdb D call of TRBD1 is not possible without DNA. Germline lookup yields CDR1 KGHDR and CDR2 SFDVKD. The CDR3 is made up of 15 amino acids.